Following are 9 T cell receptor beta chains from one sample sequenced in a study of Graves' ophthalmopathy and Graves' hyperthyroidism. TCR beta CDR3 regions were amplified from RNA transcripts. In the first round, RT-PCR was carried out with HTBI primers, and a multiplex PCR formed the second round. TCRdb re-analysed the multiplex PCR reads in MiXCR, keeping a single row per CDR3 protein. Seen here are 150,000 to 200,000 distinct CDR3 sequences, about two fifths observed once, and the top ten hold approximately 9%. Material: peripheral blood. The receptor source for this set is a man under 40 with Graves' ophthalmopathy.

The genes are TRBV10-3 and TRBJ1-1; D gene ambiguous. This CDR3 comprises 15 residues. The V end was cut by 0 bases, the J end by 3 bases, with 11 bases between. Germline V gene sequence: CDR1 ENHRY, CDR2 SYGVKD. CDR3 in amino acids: CAISESRYRDTEAFF. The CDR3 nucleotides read TGTGCCATCAGTGAGTCGAGGTACAGAGACACTGAAGCTTTCTTT.

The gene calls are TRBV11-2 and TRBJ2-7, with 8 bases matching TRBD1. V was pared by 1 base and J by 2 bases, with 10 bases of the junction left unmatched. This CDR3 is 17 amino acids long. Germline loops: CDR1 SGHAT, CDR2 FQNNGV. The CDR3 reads CASSLGKQGVVPYEQYF. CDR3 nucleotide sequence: TGTGCCAGCAGCTTAGGGAAACAGGGGGTTGTGCCCTACGAGCAGTACTTC. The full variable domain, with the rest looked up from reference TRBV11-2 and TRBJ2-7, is EAGVAQSPRYKIIEKRQSVAFWCNPISGHATLYWYQQILGQGPKLLIQFQNNGVVDDSQLPKDRFSAERLKGVDSTLKIQPAKLEDSAVYLCASSLGKQGVVPYEQYFGPGTRLTVT.

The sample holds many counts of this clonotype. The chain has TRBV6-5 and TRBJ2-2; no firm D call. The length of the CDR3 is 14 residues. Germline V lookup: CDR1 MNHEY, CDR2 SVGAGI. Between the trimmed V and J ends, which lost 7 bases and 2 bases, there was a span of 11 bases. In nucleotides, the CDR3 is TGTGCCAGCAACCTGACACCTAACACCGGGGAGCTGTTTTTT. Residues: CASNLTPNTGELFF.

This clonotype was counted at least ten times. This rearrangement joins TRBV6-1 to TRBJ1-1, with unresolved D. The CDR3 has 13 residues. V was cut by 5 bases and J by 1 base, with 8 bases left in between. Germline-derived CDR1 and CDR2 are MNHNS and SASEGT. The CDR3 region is CASSKNTNTEAFF. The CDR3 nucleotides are TGTGCCAGCAGTAAGAACACGAACACTGAAGCTTTCTTT.

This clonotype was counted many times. CDR3: CAWSLGQTYEQYF. The DNA for the CDR3 is TGTGCCTGGAGCCTCGGACAGACCTACGAGCAGTACTTC. V gene TRBV30 combines with J gene TRBJ2-7; perhaps TRBD1 as D (6 bases). This CDR3 has 13 residues. CDR1 is GTSNPN, CDR2 SVGIG, per germline (reference sequence). The germline V and J ends were trimmed by 3 bases and 2 bases, with 11 bases remaining between them.

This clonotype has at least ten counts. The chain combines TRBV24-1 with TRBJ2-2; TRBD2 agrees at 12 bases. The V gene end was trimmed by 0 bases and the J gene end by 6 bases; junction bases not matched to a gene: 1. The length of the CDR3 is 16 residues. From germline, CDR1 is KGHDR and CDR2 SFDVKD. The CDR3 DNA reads TGTGCCACCAGTGATTTGAGACTAGCGGGAGCCGGGGAGCTGTTTTTT. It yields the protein CATSDLRLAGAGELFF.

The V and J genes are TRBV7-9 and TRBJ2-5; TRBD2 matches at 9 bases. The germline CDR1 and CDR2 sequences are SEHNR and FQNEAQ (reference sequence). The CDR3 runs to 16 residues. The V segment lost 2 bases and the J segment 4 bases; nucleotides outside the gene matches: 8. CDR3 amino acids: CASSLTGLAKGETQYF. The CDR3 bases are TGTGCCAGCAGCTTAACTGGACTAGCGAAGGGAGAGACCCAGTACTTC.

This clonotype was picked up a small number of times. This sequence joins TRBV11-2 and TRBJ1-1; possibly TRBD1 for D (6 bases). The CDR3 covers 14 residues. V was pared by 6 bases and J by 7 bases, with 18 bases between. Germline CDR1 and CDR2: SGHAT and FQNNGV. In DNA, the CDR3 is TGTGCCAGCAGGACGGGGGGGGCCTTTGATGAAGCTTTCTTT. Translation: CASRTGGAFDEAFF.

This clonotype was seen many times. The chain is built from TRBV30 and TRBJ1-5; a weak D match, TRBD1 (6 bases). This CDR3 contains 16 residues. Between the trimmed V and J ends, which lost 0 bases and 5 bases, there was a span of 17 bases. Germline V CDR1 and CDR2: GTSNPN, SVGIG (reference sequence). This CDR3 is CAWSVGIGGWHQPQHF. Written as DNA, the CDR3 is TGTGCCTGGAGTGTTGGGATAGGGGGATGGCATCAGCCCCAGCATTTT.